The 5 T cell receptor beta chains in this list originate from one sample, sequenced in a study of T cell clonality in common variable immunodeficiency. Their antigens remain unidentified. Profiling relied on immunoSEQ multiplex PCR, and the TCRdb table lists in-frame clones only, not all of them. There are over 5,500 clones in the sample, none observed a single time. General study results and limits: Fewer deletions and N-nucleotide insertions were reportedly seen in common variable immunodeficiency TCR beta sequences.

Sequenced: peripheral blood mononuclear cells. These receptors were taken from a human donor with common variable immunodeficiency.

In its sample, this clone was seen many times. The read terminates 3 residues before the CDR3 end, so the remaining end is supplied by the germline J gene. This sample includes further DNA sequences coding for the same CDR3. This chain connects TRBV6-2 or TRBV6-3 to TRBJ2-7; possible D gene TRBD2, 5 bases. The germline V gene has CDR1 MNHEY and CDR2 SVGEGT. The CDR3 length is 15 residues. Trimming took off 0 bases at V and 3 bases at J, with 12 bases between the two ends. Partial CDR3 DNA: TGTGCCAGCAGTTACTCCGGTACTAGTATCTACGAG. Translation gives CASSYSGTSIYE. The complete CDR3 sequence is CASSYSGTSIYEQYF.

Worth noting for this clone: The observed sequence ends 3 residues before the CDR3 terminus, with the missing tail filled in from the germline J gene. The genes are TRBV5-6 and TRBJ2-7; 11 bases match TRBD2. This CDR3 comprises 15 residues. Unmatched junction bases numbered 7, after V lost 3 bases and J lost 5 bases. Germline V lookup: CDR1 SGHDT, CDR2 YYEEEE. CDR3 DNA, as far as it was read: TGTGCCAGCAGCTACGGACTAGCGGGTTCAAACGAG. Protein product: CASSYGLAGSNE. The full CDR3 is CASSYGLAGSNEQYF.

A few counts support this clone. Read data end 3 residues before the CDR3 end; the end is taken from the germline J gene. The chain combines TRBV30 with TRBJ1-1; D is undetermined. Trimming shortened V by 5 bases and J by 1 base, and 8 bases separated the two germline ends. The CDR3 has 12 amino acids. In germline, CDR1 is GTSNPN, CDR2 SVGIG (reference sequence). CDR3 region: CAWGAGNTEAFF. The part of the CDR3 DNA that was read is TGTGCCTGGGGTGCGGGGAACACTGAA.

Worth noting for this clone: Sequencing ends 3 residues short of the CDR3 end; the germline J gene provides the rest. This chain uses TRBV30 with TRBJ2-7; 7 bases map to TRBD2. The germline CDR1 and CDR2 sequences are GTSNPN and SVGIG (reference sequence). The CDR3 extends over 15 amino acids. V shed 1 base and J 1 base; nucleotides not matched to a gene: 7. CDR3 in amino acids: CAWSGGSSGSYEQYF. CDR3 DNA, as far as it was read: TGTGCCTGGAGTGGGGGGTCTAGCGGATCCTACGAG.

This clone was counted ten times or more. The read terminates 3 residues before the CDR3 end, so the remaining end is supplied by the germline J gene. The V and J genes are TRBV5-4 and TRBJ2-7, with TRBD2 matching over 7 bases. The germline V gene has CDR1 SGHNT and CDR2 YYREEE (reference sequence). After removal of 0 bases from V and 1 base from J, the junction contained 1 base not matched to a gene. CDR3 size: 14 residues. CDR3 region: CASSLGGLSYEQYF. The sequenced part of the CDR3 DNA is TGTGCCAGCAGCTTGGGGGGACTATCCTACGAG.